The clone carrying this T cell receptor (beta chain) has a handful of counts. This sample is part of a study of Ad26.COV2.S vaccination and SARS-CoV-2 variants. On the study more broadly: The donor was enrolled in the Ad26.COV2.S arm of the COV1001 trial.

As for treatment: over 15 received Ad26.COV2.S at low or high dose, single or two shots; about 5 received placebo; per-sample allocation not given. Repertoires come from day 63 after the first vaccine or placebo injection. The vaccine delivered Wuhan-strain SARS-CoV-2 spike through an Ad26 vector. The assay was immunoSEQ multiplex PCR, and TCRdb's table has in-frame clones only and misses some. The data hold fewer than 400,000 clones, with around four fifths observed a single time. The clonotype comes from a person between 18 and 65 years old who received the Ad26.COV2.S COVID-19 vaccine or a placebo. The material was peripheral blood, obtained in a trial of Ad26.COV2.S vaccine versus placebo.

CDR3 coding DNA: TGTGCCAGCAGTTGGGACACCTCGAGCAATCAGCCCCAGCATTTT. Its protein is CASSWDTSSNQPQHF. This chain connects TRBV5-5 to TRBJ1-5; D may be TRBD1 (6 bases). Trimming took 5 bases from V and 1 from J, leaving 13 bases between them. The CDR3 length is 15 residues. CDR1 is SGHKS and CDR2 is YYEKEE in the germline V gene (reference sequence). Variable domain in full (rest from reference TRBV5-5 and TRBJ1-5): DAGVTQSPTHLIKTRGQQVTLRCSPISGHKSVSWYQQVLGQGPQFIFQYYEKEERGRGNFPDRFSARQFPNYSSELNVNALLLGDSALYLCASSWDTSSNQPQHFGDGTRLSIL.